This TCR beta chain was observed in a study of blood T cell repertoires in COVID-19. Profiling relied on immunoSEQ multiplex PCR, and the TCRdb table lists in-frame clones only, not all of them. Of around 130,000 clones in the sample, 70% to 80% were seen once. With 5 bases removed from V and 7 bases from J, the gap between germline ends came to 21 bases. This CDR3 spans 15 amino acids. Germline V gives CDR1 MGHRA, CDR2 YSYEKL. The sequenced sample was peripheral blood. This chain connects TRBV4-1 to TRBJ2-7; perhaps TRBD1 as D (5 bases). The TCR comes from a human donor in a cohort sampled during active COVID-19. Here the CDR3 reads CASSKGRTDLMEQYF. Written as DNA, the CDR3 is TGCGCCAGCAGCAAGGGGCGAACCGACCTAATGGAGCAGTACTTC.